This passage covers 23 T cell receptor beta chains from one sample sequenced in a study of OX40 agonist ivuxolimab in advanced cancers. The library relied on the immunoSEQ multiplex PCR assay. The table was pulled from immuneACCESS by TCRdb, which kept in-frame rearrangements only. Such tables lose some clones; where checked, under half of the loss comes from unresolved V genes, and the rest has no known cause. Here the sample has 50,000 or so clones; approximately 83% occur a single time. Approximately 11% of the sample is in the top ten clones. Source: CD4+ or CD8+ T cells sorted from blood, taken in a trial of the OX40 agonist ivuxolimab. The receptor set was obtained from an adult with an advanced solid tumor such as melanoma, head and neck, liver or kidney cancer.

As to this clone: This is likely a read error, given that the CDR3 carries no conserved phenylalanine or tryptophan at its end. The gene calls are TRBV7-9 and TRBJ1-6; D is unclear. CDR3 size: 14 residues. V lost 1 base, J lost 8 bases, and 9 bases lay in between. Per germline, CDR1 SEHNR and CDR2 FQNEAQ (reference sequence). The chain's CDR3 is CASSLEGYDSPLHL. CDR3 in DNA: TGTGCCAGCAGCTTAGAGGGCTACGATTCACCCCTCCACCTT.

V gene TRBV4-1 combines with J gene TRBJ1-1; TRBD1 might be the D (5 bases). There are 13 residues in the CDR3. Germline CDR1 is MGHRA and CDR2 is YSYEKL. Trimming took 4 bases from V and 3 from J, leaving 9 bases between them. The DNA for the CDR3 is TGCGCCAGCAGCCCAGGGTCTGACACTGAAGCTTTCTTT. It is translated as CASSPGSDTEAFF.

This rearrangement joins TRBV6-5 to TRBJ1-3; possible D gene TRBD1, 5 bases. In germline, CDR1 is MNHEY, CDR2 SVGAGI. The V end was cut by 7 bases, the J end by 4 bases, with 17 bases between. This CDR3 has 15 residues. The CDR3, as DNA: TGTGCCAGCAAATTGGGGGAGTTTATGGGAAACACCATATATTTT. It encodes CASKLGEFMGNTIYF.

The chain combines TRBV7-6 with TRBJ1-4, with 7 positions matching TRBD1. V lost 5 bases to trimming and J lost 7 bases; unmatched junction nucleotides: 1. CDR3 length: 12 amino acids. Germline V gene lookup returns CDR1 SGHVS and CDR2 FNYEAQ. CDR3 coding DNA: TGTGCCAGCAGCCCAGGGGGTGAAAAACTGTTTTTT. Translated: CASSPGGEKLFF.

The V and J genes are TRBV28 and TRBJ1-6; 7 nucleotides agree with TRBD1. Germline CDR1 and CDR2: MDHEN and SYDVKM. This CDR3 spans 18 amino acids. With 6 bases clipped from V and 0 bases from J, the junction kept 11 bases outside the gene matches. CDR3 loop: CASRWDSVVSSYNSPLHF. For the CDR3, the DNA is TGTGCCAGCAGATGGGACAGCGTGGTGAGCTCCTATAATTCACCCCTCCACTTT. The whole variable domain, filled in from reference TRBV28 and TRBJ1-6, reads DVKVTQSSRYLVKRTGEKVFLECVQDMDHENMFWYRQDPGLGLRLIYFSYDVKMKEKGDIPEGYSVSREKKERFSLILESASTNQTSMYLCASRWDSVVSSYNSPLHFGNGTRLTVT.

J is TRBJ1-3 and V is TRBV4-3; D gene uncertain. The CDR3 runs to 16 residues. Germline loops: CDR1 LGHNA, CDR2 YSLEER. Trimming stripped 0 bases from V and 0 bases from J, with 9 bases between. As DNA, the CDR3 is TGCGCCAGCAGCCAAGACCCGGCTTTCTCTGGAAACACCATATATTTT. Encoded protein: CASSQDPAFSGNTIYF.

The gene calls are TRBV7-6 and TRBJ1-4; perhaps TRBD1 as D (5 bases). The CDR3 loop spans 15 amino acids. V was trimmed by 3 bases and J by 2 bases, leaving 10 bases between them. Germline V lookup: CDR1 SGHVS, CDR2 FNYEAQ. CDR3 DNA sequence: TGTGCCAGCAGCTTGGGGGGGAATACTAATGAAAAACTGTTTTTT. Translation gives CASSLGGNTNEKLFF.

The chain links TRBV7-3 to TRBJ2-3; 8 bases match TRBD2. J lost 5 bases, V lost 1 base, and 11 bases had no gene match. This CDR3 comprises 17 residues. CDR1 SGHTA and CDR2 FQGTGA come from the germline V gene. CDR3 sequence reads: CASSLKSSGGARDTQYF. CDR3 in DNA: TGTGCCAGCAGCTTAAAGTCATCCGGGGGGGCCAGAGATACGCAGTATTTT.

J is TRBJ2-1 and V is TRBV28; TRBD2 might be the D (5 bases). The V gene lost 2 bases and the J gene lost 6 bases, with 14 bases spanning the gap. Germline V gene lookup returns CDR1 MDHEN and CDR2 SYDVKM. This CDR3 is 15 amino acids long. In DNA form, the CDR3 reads TGTGCCAGCAGTTTAGAGGGCAGCCCAACCAATGAGCAGTTCTTC. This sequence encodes CASSLEGSPTNEQFF.

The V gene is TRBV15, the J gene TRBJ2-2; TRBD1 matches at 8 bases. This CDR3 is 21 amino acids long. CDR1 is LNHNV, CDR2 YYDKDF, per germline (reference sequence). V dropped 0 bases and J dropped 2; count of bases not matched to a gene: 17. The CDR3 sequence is CATSRDLRDRRGGFNTGELFF. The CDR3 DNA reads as TGTGCCACCAGCAGAGATTTGCGGGACAGGCGCGGCGGGTTTAACACCGGGGAGCTGTTTTTT.

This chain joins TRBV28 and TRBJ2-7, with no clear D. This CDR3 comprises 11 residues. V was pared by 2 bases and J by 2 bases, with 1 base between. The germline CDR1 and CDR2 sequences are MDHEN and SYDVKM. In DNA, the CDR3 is TGTGCCAGCAGTTTAACCTACGAGCAGTACTTC. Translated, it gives CASSLTYEQYF.

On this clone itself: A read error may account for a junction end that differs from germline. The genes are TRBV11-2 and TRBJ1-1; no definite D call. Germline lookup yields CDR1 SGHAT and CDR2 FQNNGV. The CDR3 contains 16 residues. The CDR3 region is CASRLGLFTLETEAFF. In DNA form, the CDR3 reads TGTGCCAGCAGATTAGGACTCTTCACTTTAGAAACTGAAGCTTTCTTT.

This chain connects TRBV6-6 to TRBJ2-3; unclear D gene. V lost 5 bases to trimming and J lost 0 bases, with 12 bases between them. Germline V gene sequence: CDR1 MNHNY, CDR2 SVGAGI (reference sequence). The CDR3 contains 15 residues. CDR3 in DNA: TGTGCCAGCAGTCTCCCGGACGGAAGCACAGATACGCAGTATTTT. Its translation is CASSLPDGSTDTQYF.

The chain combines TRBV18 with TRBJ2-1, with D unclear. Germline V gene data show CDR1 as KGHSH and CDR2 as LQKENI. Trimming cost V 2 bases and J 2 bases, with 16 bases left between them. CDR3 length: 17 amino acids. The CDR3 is CASSPGWNYEPYNEQFF. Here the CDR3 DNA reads TGTGCCAGCTCACCAGGGTGGAACTACGAGCCCTACAATGAGCAGTTCTTC.

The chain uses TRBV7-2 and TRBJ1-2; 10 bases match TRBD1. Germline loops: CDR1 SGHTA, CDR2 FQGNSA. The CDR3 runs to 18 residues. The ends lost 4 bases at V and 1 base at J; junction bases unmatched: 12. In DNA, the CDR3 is TGTGCCAGCAGCTACGGTCCCGGGACAGGGGCGGTTAACTATGGCTACACCTTC. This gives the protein CASSYGPGTGAVNYGYTF.

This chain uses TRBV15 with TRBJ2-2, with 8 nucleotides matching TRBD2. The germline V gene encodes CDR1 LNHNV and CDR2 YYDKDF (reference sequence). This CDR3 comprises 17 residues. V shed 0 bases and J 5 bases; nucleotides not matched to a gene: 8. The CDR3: CATSRDLGGASTGELFF. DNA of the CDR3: TGTGCCACCAGCAGAGATCTCGGGGGGGCAAGTACCGGGGAGCTGTTTTTT.

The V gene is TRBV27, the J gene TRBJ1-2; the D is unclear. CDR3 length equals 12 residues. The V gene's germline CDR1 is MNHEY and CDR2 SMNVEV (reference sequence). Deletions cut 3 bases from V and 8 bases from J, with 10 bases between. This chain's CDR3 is CASSLPGLGYTF. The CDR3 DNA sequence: TGTGCCAGCAGTTTGCCTGGATTGGGCTACACCTTC.

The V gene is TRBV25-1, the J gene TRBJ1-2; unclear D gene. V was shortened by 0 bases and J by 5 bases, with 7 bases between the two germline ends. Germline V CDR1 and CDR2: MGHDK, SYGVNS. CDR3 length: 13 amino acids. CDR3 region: CASSEYGEYGYTF. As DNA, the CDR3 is TGTGCCAGCAGTGAATACGGAGAGTATGGCTACACCTTC.

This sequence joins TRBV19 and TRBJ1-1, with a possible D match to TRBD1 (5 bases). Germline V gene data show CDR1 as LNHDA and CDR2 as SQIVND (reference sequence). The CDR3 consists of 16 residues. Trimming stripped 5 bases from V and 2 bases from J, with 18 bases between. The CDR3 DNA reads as TGTGCCAGTAGTGGGGTTGTTTGGGGCACCAACACTGAAGCTTTCTTT. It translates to CASSGVVWGTNTEAFF. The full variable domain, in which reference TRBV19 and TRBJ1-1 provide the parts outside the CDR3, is DGGITQSPKYLFRKEGQNVTLSCEQNLNHDAMYWYRQDPGQGLRLIYYSQIVNDFQKGDIAEGYSVSREKKESFPLTVTSAQKNPTAFYLCASSGVVWGTNTEAFFGQGTRLTVV.

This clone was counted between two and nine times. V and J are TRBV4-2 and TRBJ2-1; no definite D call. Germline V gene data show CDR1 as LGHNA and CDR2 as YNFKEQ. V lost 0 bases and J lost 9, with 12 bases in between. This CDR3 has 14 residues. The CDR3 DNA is TGTGCCAGCAGCCAAGATCTGGGCGGTAGTGAGCAGTTCTTC. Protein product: CASSQDLGGSEQFF.

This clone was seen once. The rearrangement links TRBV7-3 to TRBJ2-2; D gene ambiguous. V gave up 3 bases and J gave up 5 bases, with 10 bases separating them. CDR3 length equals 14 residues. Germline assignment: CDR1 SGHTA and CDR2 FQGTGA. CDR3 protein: CASSFGVATGELFF. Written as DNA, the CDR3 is TGTGCCAGCAGCTTTGGCGTCGCGACCGGGGAGCTGTTTTTT.

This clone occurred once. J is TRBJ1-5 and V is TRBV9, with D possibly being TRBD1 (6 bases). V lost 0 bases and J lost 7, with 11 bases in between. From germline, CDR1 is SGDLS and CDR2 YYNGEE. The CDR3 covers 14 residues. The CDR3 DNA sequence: TGTGCCAGCAGCGTAGAAGGGGGGGGACAGCCCCAGCATTTT. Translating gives CASSVEGGGQPQHF.

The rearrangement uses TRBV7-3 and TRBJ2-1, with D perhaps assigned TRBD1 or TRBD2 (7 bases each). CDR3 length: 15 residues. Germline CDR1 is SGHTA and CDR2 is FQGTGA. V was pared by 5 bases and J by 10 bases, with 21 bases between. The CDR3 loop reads CASSPQGGARGEQFF. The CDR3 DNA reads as TGTGCCAGCAGCCCCCAGGGGGGGGCGAGAGGGGAGCAGTTCTTC.